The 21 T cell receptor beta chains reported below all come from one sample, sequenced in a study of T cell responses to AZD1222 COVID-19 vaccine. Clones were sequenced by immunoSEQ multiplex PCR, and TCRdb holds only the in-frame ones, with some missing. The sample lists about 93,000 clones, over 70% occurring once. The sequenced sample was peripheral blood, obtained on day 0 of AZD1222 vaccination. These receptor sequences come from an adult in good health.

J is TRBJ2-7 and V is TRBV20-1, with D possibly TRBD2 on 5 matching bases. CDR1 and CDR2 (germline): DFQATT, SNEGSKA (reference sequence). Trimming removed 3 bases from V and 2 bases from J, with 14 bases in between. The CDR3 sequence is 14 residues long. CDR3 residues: CSASGGSRPYEQYF. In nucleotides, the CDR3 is TGCAGTGCTAGTGGTGGGAGTAGACCCTACGAGCAGTACTTC.

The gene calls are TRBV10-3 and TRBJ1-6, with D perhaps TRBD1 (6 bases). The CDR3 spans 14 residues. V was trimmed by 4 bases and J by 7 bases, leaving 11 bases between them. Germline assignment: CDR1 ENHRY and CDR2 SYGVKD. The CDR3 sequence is CAISGPDSNSPLHF. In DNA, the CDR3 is TGTGCCATCAGTGGTCCGGACAGCAATTCACCCCTCCACTTT.

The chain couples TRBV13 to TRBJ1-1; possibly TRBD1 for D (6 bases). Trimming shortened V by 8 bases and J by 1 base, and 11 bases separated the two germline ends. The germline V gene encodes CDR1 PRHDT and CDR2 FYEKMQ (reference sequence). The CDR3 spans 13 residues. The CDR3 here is CASGGQKNTEAFF. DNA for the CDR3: TGTGCCAGCGGAGGACAGAAGAACACTGAAGCTTTCTTT.

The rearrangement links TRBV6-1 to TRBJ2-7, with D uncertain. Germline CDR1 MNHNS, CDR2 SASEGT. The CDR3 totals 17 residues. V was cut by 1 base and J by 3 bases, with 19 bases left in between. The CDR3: CASSEVPAAAPYYEQYF. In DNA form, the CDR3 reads TGTGCCAGCAGTGAAGTACCTGCGGCAGCCCCATACTACGAGCAGTACTTC.

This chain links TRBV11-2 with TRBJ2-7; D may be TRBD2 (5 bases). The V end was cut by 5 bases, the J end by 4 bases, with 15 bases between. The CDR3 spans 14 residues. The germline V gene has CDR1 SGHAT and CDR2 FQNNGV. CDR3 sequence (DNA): TGTGCCAGCAGCACCGGACTTGCTCGTTACGAGCAGTACTTC. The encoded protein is CASSTGLARYEQYF.

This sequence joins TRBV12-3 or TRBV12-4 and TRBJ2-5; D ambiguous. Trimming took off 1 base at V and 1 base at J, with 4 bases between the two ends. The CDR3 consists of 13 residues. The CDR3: CASSLGSQETQYF. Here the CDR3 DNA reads TGTGCCAGCAGTTTAGGGTCCCAAGAGACCCAGTACTTC.

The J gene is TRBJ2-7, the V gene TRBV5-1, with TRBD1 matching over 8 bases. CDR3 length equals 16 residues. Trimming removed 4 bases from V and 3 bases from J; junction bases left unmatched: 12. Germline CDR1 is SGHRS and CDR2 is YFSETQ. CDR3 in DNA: TGCGCCAGCAGCAAAGCAATGACAGGGGCTGGCTACGAGCAGTACTTC. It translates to CASSKAMTGAGYEQYF.

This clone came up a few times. The chain's CDR3 is CASSPRDRGKGGYTF. Written as DNA, the CDR3 is TGTGCCAGCAGCCCCCGGGACAGGGGTAAAGGCGGCTACACCTTC. The V call is TRBV11-2, the J call TRBJ1-2; TRBD1 matches at 10 bases. V lost 5 bases, J lost 8 bases, and 11 bases stayed unmatched. From germline, CDR1 is SGHAT and CDR2 FQNNGV. The CDR3 covers 15 residues.

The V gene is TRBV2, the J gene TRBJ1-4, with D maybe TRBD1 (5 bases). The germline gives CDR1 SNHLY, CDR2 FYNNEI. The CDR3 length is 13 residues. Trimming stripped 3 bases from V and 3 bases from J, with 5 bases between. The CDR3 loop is CASSDRANEKLFF. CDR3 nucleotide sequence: TGTGCCAGCAGTGACAGGGCTAATGAAAAACTGTTTTTT. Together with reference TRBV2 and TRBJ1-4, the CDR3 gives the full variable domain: EPEVTQTPSHQVTQMGQEVILRCVPISNHLYFYWYRQILGQKVEFLVSFYNNEISEKSEIFDDQFSVERPDGSNFTLKIRSTKLEDSAMYFCASSDRANEKLFFGSGTQLSVL.

DNA for the CDR3: TGTGCCAGTAACGTGGGGCGGCGGGATGGCTACACCTTC. Protein product: CASNVGRRDGYTF. The chain recombines TRBV19 with TRBJ1-2, with a tentative D call TRBD1 (5 bases). CDR1 LNHDA and CDR2 SQIVND come from the germline V gene (reference sequence). The CDR3 is made up of 13 amino acids. V shed 7 bases and J shed 6 bases, with 15 bases lying between them.

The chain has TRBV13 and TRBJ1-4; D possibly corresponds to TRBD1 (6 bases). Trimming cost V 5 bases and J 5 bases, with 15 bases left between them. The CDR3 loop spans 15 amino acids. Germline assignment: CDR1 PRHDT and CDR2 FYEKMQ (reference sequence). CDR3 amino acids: CASSGHREINEKLFF. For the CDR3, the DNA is TGTGCCAGCAGCGGCCACAGGGAAATAAATGAAAAACTGTTTTTT.

CDR3 amino acids: CASSPKGKKSETQYF. In DNA form, the CDR3 reads TGTGCCAGCAGCCCTAAAGGCAAAAAGAGTGAGACCCAGTACTTC. The chain is built from TRBV7-9 and TRBJ2-5; D remains ambiguous. V was pared by 5 bases and J by 5 bases, with 18 bases between. This CDR3 has 15 amino acids. Germline V gene sequence: CDR1 SEHNR, CDR2 FQNEAQ (reference sequence). Filled out from reference TRBV7-9 and TRBJ2-5, the complete variable domain reads DTGVSQNPRHKITKRGQNVTFRCDPISEHNRLYWYRQTLGQGPEFLTYFQNEAQLEKSRLLSDRFSAERPKGSFSTLEIQRTEQGDSAMYLCASSPKGKKSETQYFGPGTRLLVL.

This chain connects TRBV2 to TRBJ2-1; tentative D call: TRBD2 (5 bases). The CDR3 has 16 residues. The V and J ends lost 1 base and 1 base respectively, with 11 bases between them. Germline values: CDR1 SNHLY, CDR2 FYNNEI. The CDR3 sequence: CASSEEASHSYNEQFF. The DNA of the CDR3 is TGTGCCAGCAGTGAAGAGGCTAGCCATTCCTACAATGAGCAGTTCTTC.

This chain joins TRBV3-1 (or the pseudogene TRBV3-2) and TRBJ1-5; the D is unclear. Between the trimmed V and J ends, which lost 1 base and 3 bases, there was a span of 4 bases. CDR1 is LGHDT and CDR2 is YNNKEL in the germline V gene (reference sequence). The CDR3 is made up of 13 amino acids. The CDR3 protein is CASSQVPNQPQHF. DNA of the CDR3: TGTGCCAGCAGCCAAGTACCCAATCAGCCCCAGCATTTT.

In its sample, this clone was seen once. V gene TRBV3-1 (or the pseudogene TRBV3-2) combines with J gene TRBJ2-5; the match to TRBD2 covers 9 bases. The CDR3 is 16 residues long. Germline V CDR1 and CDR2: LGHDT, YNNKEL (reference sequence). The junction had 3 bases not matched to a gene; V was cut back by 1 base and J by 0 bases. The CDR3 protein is CASSQVTSGYQETQYF. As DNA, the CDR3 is TGTGCCAGCAGCCAAGTGACTAGCGGCTACCAAGAGACCCAGTACTTC.

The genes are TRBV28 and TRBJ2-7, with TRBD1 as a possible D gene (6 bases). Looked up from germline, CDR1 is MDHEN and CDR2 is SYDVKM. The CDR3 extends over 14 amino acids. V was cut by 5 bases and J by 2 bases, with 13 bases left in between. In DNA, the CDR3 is TGTGCCAGCAGTCCTCCGAGGGACACCTACGAGCAGTACTTC. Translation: CASSPPRDTYEQYF.

The CDR3 DNA follows: TGCAGCGTTGGTATACCCAGCTCCTACGAGCAGTACTTC. Protein product: CSVGIPSSYEQYF. This chain joins TRBV29-1 and TRBJ2-7; no clear D gene. Germline V gene lookup returns CDR1 SQVTM and CDR2 ANQGSEA. This CDR3 comprises 13 residues. V lost 4 bases and J lost 0, with 10 bases in between.

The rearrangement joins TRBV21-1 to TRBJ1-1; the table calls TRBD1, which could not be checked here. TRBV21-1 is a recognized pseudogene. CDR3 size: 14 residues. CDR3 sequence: CASNRQGTDTEAFF. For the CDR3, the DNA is TGTGCCAGCAACCGACAGGGGACGGACACTGAAGCTTTCTTT.

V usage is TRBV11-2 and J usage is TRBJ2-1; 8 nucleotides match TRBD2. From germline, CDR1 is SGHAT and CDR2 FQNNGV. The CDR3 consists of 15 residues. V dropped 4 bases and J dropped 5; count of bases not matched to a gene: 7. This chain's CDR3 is CASSSTGTRDNEQFF. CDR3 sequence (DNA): TGTGCCAGCAGCTCCACCGGGACTAGAGACAATGAGCAGTTCTTC.

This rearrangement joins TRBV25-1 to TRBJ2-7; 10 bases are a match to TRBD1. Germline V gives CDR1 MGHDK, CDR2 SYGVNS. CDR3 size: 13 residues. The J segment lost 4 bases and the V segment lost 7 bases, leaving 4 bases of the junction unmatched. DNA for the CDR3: TGTGCCAGCAAGACAGGGGGCGGGTACGAGCAGTACTTC. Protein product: CASKTGGGYEQYF.

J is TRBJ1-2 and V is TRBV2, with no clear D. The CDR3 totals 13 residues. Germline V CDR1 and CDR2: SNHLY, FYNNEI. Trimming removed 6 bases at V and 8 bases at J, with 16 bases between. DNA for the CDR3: TGTGCCAGCAGAGCGGGATATCTATTCGGCTACACCTTC. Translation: CASRAGYLFGYTF.